This paragraph reports one TCR beta chain. Antigen: not known. This sample was taken from a study of blood T cells in healthy people across ages. From germline, CDR1 is LGHDT and CDR2 YNNKEL (reference sequence). V lost 6 bases, J lost 1 base, and 5 bases stayed unmatched. The CDR3 totals 18 residues. Next came a second PCR, run for about 6 to 12 cycles, which used a sample-barcoded 5' primer along with a J-beta primer mix. One entry per CDR3 protein results from TCRdb running MiXCR on the 5' RACE reads. Seen here are fewer than 1.5 million distinct CDR3 sequences, approximately 42% observed once, and the top ten hold roughly 7.9%. General study results and limits: The recorded TCR beta diversity per million T cells decreased in a roughly linear manner with age. The lack of PBMC sorting stopped any conclusive naive versus antigen-experienced comparison.

Material: blood. The V gene is TRBV3-1, the J gene TRBJ2-2; 16 bases agree with TRBD2. The receptor's source is a woman aged 18-35 years in good health. CDR3 DNA sequence: TGTGCCAGCAGAAGAGGGACTAGCGGGAGGGGGAACACCGGGGAGCTGTTTTTT. Protein sequence: CASRRGTSGRGNTGELFF.